This entry concerns a single TCR beta chain. Deletions cut 7 bases from V and 3 bases from J, with 12 bases between. This CDR3 is built from 13 residues. Germline assignment: CDR1 LNHDA and CDR2 SQIVND (reference sequence). The data are from a study of blood T cell repertoires in COVID-19. Whole-study context: T cells, B-cell-depleted T cells, or PBMCs provided the cDNA or gDNA that served as material.

The data were produced by immunoSEQ multiplex PCR, yet TCRdb's version contains in-frame clones alone and is incomplete. The data hold 60,000 to 70,000 clones, with 70% to 85% observed a single time. The sample consisted of peripheral blood. The clonotype comes from a woman aged 65 to 85 with acute or convalescent COVID-19. This sequence joins TRBV19 and TRBJ1-1; D is unclear. CDR3 sequence reads: CASMRQADTEAFF. CDR3 bases: TGTGCCAGTATGCGTCAGGCAGACACTGAAGCTTTCTTT.